One sample yielded the 11 T cell receptor beta chains listed below, sequenced in a study of T-cell reconstitution after alpha-beta-depleted transplantation in children. Researchers prepared the TCRbeta library using unique molecular identifiers, the study reports. From the PCR reads, TCRdb called clonotypes with MiXCR, one entry per CDR3 protein. The sample contains about 260,000 distinct CDR3 sequences, roughly 7.7% of which appear only once. Here the sequenced sample was PBMCs, mostly from graft donor cells, taken 180 days after TCRalphabeta/CD19-depleted stem cell transplant. Source of these receptors: a male patient between 5 and 17 years old who had a stem cell transplant for acute lymphoblastic leukemia, so the T cells may come from the graft donor.

This clonotype has ten or more counts. This chain links TRBV7-2 with TRBJ2-7; 7 positions match TRBD1. This CDR3 has 15 amino acids. V gave up 0 bases and J gave up 3 bases; unmatched junction bases: 5. Germline CDR1 reads SGHTA; CDR2 reads FQGNSA. CDR3 amino acids: CASSLAWTGVYEQYF. The CDR3 bases are TGTGCCAGCAGCTTAGCTTGGACAGGAGTCTACGAGCAGTACTTC. Complete variable domain (other parts from reference TRBV7-2 and TRBJ2-7): GAGVSQSPSNKVTEKGKDVELRCDPISGHTALYWYRQSLGQGLEFLIYFQGNSAPDKSGLPSDRFSAERTGGSVSTLTIQRTQQEDSAVYLCASSLAWTGVYEQYFGPGTRLTVT.

The chain uses TRBV10-3 and TRBJ2-1; D remains ambiguous. The length of the CDR3 is 12 residues. V was clipped by 2 bases and J by 9 bases, with 8 bases between them. Germline CDR1 and CDR2: ENHRY and SYGVKD. The CDR3 here is CAISEASGEQFF. In nucleotides, the CDR3 is TGTGCCATCAGTGAGGCGTCGGGTGAGCAGTTCTTC.

Ten or more counts support this clonotype. This chain connects TRBV20-1 to TRBJ2-1; a weak D match, TRBD2 (6 bases). This CDR3 contains 11 residues. Germline CDR1 reads DFQATT; CDR2 reads SNEGSKA (reference sequence). As DNA, the CDR3 is TGCAGCTTGGGACTGTACAATGAGCAGTTCTTC. The encoded protein is CSLGLYNEQFF.

This clonotype showed up just once. The gene calls are TRBV5-4 and TRBJ2-7; TRBD2 aligns across 10 bases. CDR1 and CDR2 from the germline V gene are SGHNT and YYREEE (reference sequence). This CDR3 is 16 amino acids long. With V trimmed by 5 bases and J by 5 bases, 13 bases remained unmatched. The chain's CDR3 is CASRLGLAEPQDEQYF. CDR3 sequence (DNA): TGTGCCAGCAGGCTTGGACTAGCGGAGCCCCAGGACGAGCAGTACTTC.

In this sample, this clonotype turned up many times. The chain employs TRBV29-1 and TRBJ2-4, with 9 bases that match TRBD1. V lost 1 base to trimming and J lost 3 bases; unmatched junction nucleotides: 7. In germline, CDR1 is SQVTM, CDR2 ANQGSEA. The CDR3 length is 16 residues. The CDR3 is CSVEGGQGAGKNIQYF. The CDR3 DNA reads TGCAGCGTTGAAGGGGGACAGGGTGCAGGCAAAAACATTCAGTACTTC.

This clonotype was counted only a few times. The CDR3 DNA follows: TGTGCCAGCAGCGTAGGGGGAACGGCCTCTGGAAACACCATATATTTT. This translates into CASSVGGTASGNTIYF. V and J are TRBV9 and TRBJ1-3; D unclear. CDR1 and CDR2 from the germline V gene are SGDLS and YYNGEE. Trimming stripped 0 bases from V and 0 bases from J, with 10 bases between. This CDR3 has 16 amino acids.

The table lists this clonotype with many counts. The chain uses TRBV11-2 and TRBJ2-1; weak D call: TRBD2 (7 bases). Germline CDR1 and CDR2: SGHAT and FQNNGV. V gave up 3 bases and J gave up 7 bases, with 19 bases separating them. The CDR3 is 16 residues long. The CDR3 sequence: CASSLFRGGGINEQFF. The CDR3 DNA reads as TGTGCCAGCAGCTTGTTCAGAGGGGGGGGCATAAATGAGCAGTTCTTC. Looking up the rest from reference TRBV11-2 and TRBJ2-1 gives the full variable domain: EAGVAQSPRYKIIEKRQSVAFWCNPISGHATLYWYQQILGQGPKLLIQFQNNGVVDDSQLPKDRFSAERLKGVDSTLKIQPAKLEDSAVYLCASSLFRGGGINEQFFGPGTRLTVL.

In this sample, this clonotype turned up many times. The J gene is TRBJ2-1, the V gene TRBV7-9; no reliable D call. The CDR3 has 15 amino acids. Deletions cut 5 bases from V and 4 bases from J, with 15 bases between. Germline-derived CDR1 and CDR2 are SEHNR and FQNEAQ (reference sequence). CDR3 nucleotides: TGTGCCAGCAGCCCCCGATCCTCAACATACAATGAGCAGTTCTTC. The encoded protein is CASSPRSSTYNEQFF.

In its sample, this clonotype was seen many times. This chain joins TRBV20-1 and TRBJ2-1; no clear D gene. The ends were cut back, 6 bases at V and 0 bases at J, with 15 bases in the middle. The CDR3 contains 15 residues. Germline assignment: CDR1 DFQATT and CDR2 SNEGSKA (reference sequence). The CDR3 DNA reads TGCAGTGCCCGAGATCAGGCGAGCTCCTACAATGAGCAGTTCTTC. This encodes CSARDQASSYNEQFF.

In its sample, this clonotype was seen many times. The J gene is TRBJ2-1, the V gene TRBV5-1; D is unclear. The germline gives CDR1 SGHRS, CDR2 YFSETQ. Deletions cut 5 bases from V and 7 bases from J, with 10 bases between. The CDR3 extends over 12 amino acids. In DNA form, the CDR3 reads TGCGCCAGCAGGGTCGGGTCAAATGAGCAGTTCTTC. Translation gives CASRVGSNEQFF.

This clonotype was recorded many times. This chain uses TRBV4-1 with TRBJ1-1, with unresolved D. Trimming removed 4 bases from V and 1 base from J, with 13 bases in between. Germline V gene data show CDR1 as MGHRA and CDR2 as YSYEKL. The CDR3 totals 15 residues. DNA of the CDR3: TGCGCCAGCAGCCCTCGATTGATACCGAACACTGAAGCTTTCTTT. The encoded protein is CASSPRLIPNTEAFF.